A single sample gave rise to the 14 T cell receptor beta chains below, sequenced in a study of vaccination effects on CD4 cells after COVID-19. These TCRs' antigens remain unknown. Repertoires were generated with immunoSEQ multiplex PCR, while TCRdb's copy carries only in-frame clones and drops some. The data show about 79,000 clones, around 74% seen once. Antigen-specific CD4+ T cells were expanded with viral peptide pools in the ViraFEST assay before sequencing. With roughly 9 days of culture completed, CD4+ T cells were isolated. The sequencing here drew on CD4+ T cells from PBMCs cultured with HCoV-229E spike peptides, taken before COVID-19 vaccination. Source of these receptors: a human donor who received a COVID-19 vaccine.

The J gene is TRBJ2-5, the V gene TRBV29-1, with TRBD1 matching over 9 bases. The germline V gene has CDR1 SQVTM and CDR2 ANQGSEA. J gave up 2 bases and V 3 bases, and 10 bases lay outside the gene matches. The CDR3 spans 16 residues. In nucleotides, the CDR3 is TGCAGCGTTGACAGTAACAGGGGGCGGCGGCAAGAGACCCAGTACTTC. Its protein product is CSVDSNRGRRQETQYF.

The rearrangement joins TRBV19 to TRBJ1-2, with 9 positions matching TRBD1. The germline gives CDR1 LNHDA, CDR2 SQIVND (reference sequence). The CDR3 extends over 13 amino acids. V was clipped by 5 bases and J by 7 bases; unmatched bases: 5. This CDR3 reads CASSEQGAIGYTF. CDR3 DNA: TGTGCCAGTAGTGAACAGGGGGCAATTGGCTACACCTTC.

The V gene is TRBV7-2, the J gene TRBJ2-4; 8 bases fit TRBD2. In germline, CDR1 is SGHTA, CDR2 FQGNSA. J lost 16 bases, V lost 7 bases, and 18 bases had no gene match. This CDR3 is built from 14 residues. The CDR3 DNA reads TGTGCCAGCAACGATCGACAAAGCGGGGGTGAATATTACTTC. Translated: CASNDRQSGGEYYF. The full variable domain, rest sourced from reference TRBV7-2 and TRBJ2-4, is GAGVSQSPSNKVTEKGKDVELRCDPISGHTALYWYRQSLGQGLEFLIYFQGNSAPDKSGLPSDRFSAERTGGSVSTLTIQRTQQEDSAVYLCASNDRQSGGEYYFGAGTRLSVL.

V is TRBV6-1 and J is TRBJ2-2, with TRBD2 matching over 7 bases. There are 15 residues in the CDR3. Germline-derived CDR1 and CDR2 are MNHNS and SASEGT. The junction had 5 bases not matched to a gene; V was cut back by 0 bases and J by 7 bases. The CDR3 DNA sequence: TGTGCCAGCAGTGAAGCGGGGGGGTTTGACGGGGAGCTGTTTTTT. As protein: CASSEAGGFDGELFF.

The V call is TRBV3-1 (or the pseudogene TRBV3-2), the J call TRBJ2-5; no reliable D call. This CDR3 has 13 residues. The germline V and J ends were trimmed by 0 bases and 5 bases, with 7 bases remaining between them. From germline, CDR1 is LGHDT and CDR2 YNNKEL (reference sequence). The CDR3 bases are TGTGCCAGCAGCCAAGATATCCAGGAGACCCAGTACTTC. Protein: CASSQDIQETQYF.

This chain connects TRBV4-3 to TRBJ2-1; no firm D call. The CDR3 totals 14 residues. Germline CDR1 reads LGHNA; CDR2 reads YSLEER. Trimming cost V 4 bases and J 1 base, with 8 bases left between them. The CDR3 protein is CASSPSWSYNEQFF. Here the CDR3 DNA reads TGCGCCAGCAGCCCTTCATGGTCCTACAATGAGCAGTTCTTC.

The chain couples TRBV24-1 to TRBJ2-1, with 9 bases lining up with TRBD1. V was clipped by 4 bases and J by 1 base; unmatched bases: 4. CDR3 length: 16 amino acids. The germline V gene has CDR1 KGHDR and CDR2 SFDVKD. The CDR3: CATSDTTGGSYNEQFF. In DNA form, the CDR3 reads TGTGCCACCAGTGACACGACAGGGGGGTCCTACAATGAGCAGTTCTTC.

The chain combines TRBV7-3 with TRBJ2-3; TRBD1 matches 9 bases. Germline CDR1 SGHTA, CDR2 FQGTGA. The CDR3 consists of 14 residues. Trimming at V came to 5 bases and at J to 3 bases, leaving 3 bases not matched to a gene. Here the CDR3 DNA reads TGTGCCAGCAGCACGGGACAGGGTACAGATACGCAGTATTTT. Residues: CASSTGQGTDTQYF. The full variable domain, in which reference TRBV7-3 and TRBJ2-3 provide the parts outside the CDR3, is GAGVSQTPSNKVTEKGKYVELRCDPISGHTALYWYRQSLGQGPEFLIYFQGTGAADDSGLPNDRFFAVRPEGSVSTLKIQRTERGDSAVYLCASSTGQGTDTQYFGPGTRLTVL.

The chain employs TRBV5-8 and TRBJ1-1, with 11 nucleotides matching TRBD1. Germline CDR1 SGHTS, CDR2 YDEGEE. The CDR3 is 16 amino acids. V shed 4 bases and J 0 bases; nucleotides not matched to a gene: 5. The CDR3: CASSPGQGAMNTEAFF. Written as DNA, the CDR3 is TGTGCCAGCAGCCCCGGACAGGGGGCCATGAACACTGAAGCTTTCTTT.

The count of this clone is one. The J gene is TRBJ1-2, the V gene TRBV2, with D tentatively TRBD1 (6 bases). This CDR3 is built from 14 residues. Germline V gives CDR1 SNHLY, CDR2 FYNNEI. Trimming removed 7 bases at V and 1 base at J, with 13 bases between. The CDR3 protein is CASTRGGNNYGYTF. CDR3 bases: TGTGCCAGCACCCGAGGGGGAAATAACTATGGCTACACCTTC.

This clone occurred a few times. The V and J genes are TRBV4-1 and TRBJ1-3, with D tentatively TRBD1 (5 bases). V was pared by 1 base and J by 4 bases, with 11 bases between. This CDR3 contains 15 residues. Per germline, CDR1 MGHRA and CDR2 YSYEKL. This CDR3 reads CASSQVGTKGNTIYF. Written as DNA, the CDR3 is TGCGCCAGCAGCCAAGTCGGGACTAAAGGAAACACCATATATTTT.

This clone was detected only once. The chain uses TRBV5-5 and TRBJ1-5; D may be TRBD1 (5 bases). In germline, CDR1 is SGHKS, CDR2 YYEKEE (reference sequence). V was cut by 0 bases and J by 3 bases, with 13 bases left in between. The CDR3 is 16 amino acids. The DNA for the CDR3 is TGTGCCAGCAGCTTGGGACAGAGAGGCTCCAATCAGCCCCAGCATTTT. The encoded protein is CASSLGQRGSNQPQHF. Full variable domain (missing parts from reference TRBV5-5 and TRBJ1-5): DAGVTQSPTHLIKTRGQQVTLRCSPISGHKSVSWYQQVLGQGPQFIFQYYEKEERGRGNFPDRFSARQFPNYSSELNVNALLLGDSALYLCASSLGQRGSNQPQHFGDGTRLSIL.

The genes are TRBV7-2 and TRBJ1-2, with 11 bases fitting TRBD1. Germline CDR1 SGHTA, CDR2 FQGNSA. This CDR3 has 16 residues. The J segment lost 7 bases and the V segment lost 5 bases, leaving 12 bases of the junction unmatched. CDR3: CASSQMGGQGVRGYTF. The DNA for the CDR3 is TGTGCCAGCAGCCAGATGGGGGGACAGGGGGTTCGTGGCTACACCTTC.

The chain carries TRBV6-2 or TRBV6-3 and TRBJ2-5, with D perhaps being TRBD1 or TRBD2 (5 bases each). Trimming removed 3 bases from V and 0 bases from J, with 8 bases in between. This CDR3 contains 14 residues. Germline V gene lookup returns CDR1 MNHEY and CDR2 SVGEGT. The CDR3 DNA sequence: TGTGCCAGCAGTTATATGGGGGACCAAGAGACCCAGTACTTC. It translates to CASSYMGDQETQYF.